This is a list of T cell receptor beta chains from one sample in a study of shared clonotypes between healthy human individuals. The repertoire was sequenced with immunoSEQ multiplex PCR; TCRdb's copy has only in-frame clones and lacks some. The table includes roughly 1 million clones, 70% to 80% detected once. Sequenced: memory CD4+ T cells from PBMCs. The receptor set was obtained from a man aged 18 to 30 in good health. Some clones in this sample may be carry-over from other donors' samples. CDR3s include the opening cysteine and the closing phenylalanine or tryptophan. D genes are given only for firm matches. Expanded clones are given a class, and other clones once, few, many or no size at all.

clone_size: .
j_call: TRBJ2-7
v_call: TRBV19
d_call: TRBD2
cdr3_nt: TGTGCCAGTAGTGGCCGACTAGCAACCTACGAGCAGTACTTC
cdr3_aa: CASSGRLATYEQYF

clone_size: .
j_call: TRBJ2-7
v_call: TRBV7-7
d_call: .
cdr3_nt: TGTGCCAGCAGCTTAGGTATACAGGGCGAGCAGTACTTC
cdr3_aa: CASSLGIQGEQYF

clone_size: .
j_call: TRBJ1-2
v_call: TRBV11-2
d_call: TRBD1
cdr3_nt: TGTGCCAGCAGCTGGGACAGGGGAAACTATGGCTACACCTTC
cdr3_aa: CASSWDRGNYGYTF

clone_size: .
j_call: TRBJ2-1
v_call: TRBV30
d_call: .
cdr3_nt: TGTGCCTGGGGGCGGTTGGACGGGGAGCAGTTCTTC
cdr3_aa: CAWGRLDGEQFF

clone_size: once
j_call: TRBJ2-2
v_call: TRBV10-2
d_call: .
cdr3_nt: TGCGCCAGCAGTGAGGTTCCAACCGGGGAGCTGTTTTTT
cdr3_aa: CASSEVPTGELFF

clone_size: .
j_call: TRBJ2-1
v_call: TRBV19
d_call: .
cdr3_nt: TGTGCCAGTAGTATCGTCAATGAGCAGTTCTTC
cdr3_aa: CASSIVNEQFF

clone_size: .
j_call: TRBJ1-5
v_call: TRBV2
d_call: TRBD1
cdr3_nt: TGTGCCAGCCGGACAGGAGGCAATCAGCCCCAGCATTTT
cdr3_aa: CASRTGGNQPQHF

clone_size: once
j_call: TRBJ2-7
v_call: TRBV2
d_call: TRBD2
cdr3_nt: TGTGCCAGCAGGAGATACGCGGGGGGGACTAGCGGGGCCGAGCAGTACTTC
cdr3_aa: CASRRYAGGTSGAEQYF

clone_size: .
j_call: TRBJ1-2
v_call: TRBV2
d_call: .
cdr3_nt: TGTGCCAGCAGACAGGGACTGGGTGGCTACACCTTC
cdr3_aa: CASRQGLGGYTF

clone_size: few
j_call: TRBJ1-1
v_call: TRBV2
d_call: .
cdr3_nt: TGTGCCAGCAGTGAAGTCGAATCTTTCTTT
cdr3_aa: CASSEVESFF

clone_size: .
j_call: TRBJ2-7
v_call: TRBV29-1
d_call: .
cdr3_nt: TGCAGCGTTGAAAAGGGGTACGAGCAGTACTTC
cdr3_aa: CSVEKGYEQYF

clone_size: .
j_call: TRBJ2-7
v_call: TRBV7-9
d_call: .
cdr3_nt: TGTGCCAGCAGCTTAGCCGGGGCAGGGGCAGGCGAGCAGTACTTC
cdr3_aa: CASSLAGAGAGEQYF

clone_size: once
j_call: TRBJ2-6
v_call: TRBV28
d_call: TRBD1
cdr3_nt: TGTGCCAGCAGTTTATCGCAGGGGGACTCTGGGGCCAACGTCCTGACTTTC
cdr3_aa: CASSLSQGDSGANVLTF

clone_size: once
j_call: TRBJ2-7
v_call: TRBV7-4
d_call: .
cdr3_nt: TGTGCCAGCAGCCCTTGGGTCCCAAGGACGATAAAAGCGAGCTCCTACGAGCAGTACTTC
cdr3_aa: CASSPWVPRTIKASSYEQYF

clone_size: many
j_call: TRBJ1-2
v_call: TRBV7-3
d_call: .
cdr3_nt: TGTGCCAGCAGTCCAACAGGACAGATCTATGGCTACACCTTC
cdr3_aa: CASSPTGQIYGYTF

clone_size: .
j_call: TRBJ2-7
v_call: TRBV28
d_call: .
cdr3_nt: TGTGCCAGCAGTGCGCGTTATGAGCAGTACTTC
cdr3_aa: CASSARYEQYF

clone_size: .
j_call: TRBJ2-2
v_call: TRBV18
d_call: TRBD1
cdr3_nt: TGTGCCAGCTCACCAAGGACAGGGGTCTTCGGGGAGCTGTTTTTT
cdr3_aa: CASSPRTGVFGELFF

clone_size: .
j_call: TRBJ2-1
v_call: TRBV5-4
d_call: TRBD1
cdr3_nt: TGTGCCAGCAGCTTGGGTGCAGGGGGCTCCTACAATGAGCAGTTCTTC
cdr3_aa: CASSLGAGGSYNEQFF

clone_size: .
j_call: TRBJ2-5
v_call: TRBV6-5
d_call: .
cdr3_nt: TGTGCCAGCAGTTGGGGGACGCGAGAGACCCAGTACTTC
cdr3_aa: CASSWGTRETQYF

clone_size: .
j_call: TRBJ2-5
v_call: TRBV9
d_call: TRBD2
cdr3_nt: TGTGCCAGCAGCCCCGGGACTAGCGGCCCTAGGGGGGCAGAGACCCAGTACTTC
cdr3_aa: CASSPGTSGPRGAETQYF

clone_size: .
j_call: TRBJ2-1
v_call: TRBV2
d_call: .
cdr3_nt: TGTGCCAGCAGTGAGAGGGGGGGGAATGAGCAGTTCTTC
cdr3_aa: CASSERGGNEQFF

clone_size: .
j_call: TRBJ2-7
v_call: TRBV30
d_call: TRBD2
cdr3_nt: TGTGCCTGGAGTCGCCGACTAGCGGGAGTAACCTACGAGCAGTACTTC
cdr3_aa: CAWSRRLAGVTYEQYF

clone_size: .
j_call: TRBJ2-2
v_call: TRBV7-2
d_call: .
cdr3_nt: TGTGCCAGCAGCTTAGCGGGTCCCGGGGAGCTGTTTTTT
cdr3_aa: CASSLAGPGELFF

clone_size: .
j_call: TRBJ2-7
v_call: TRBV14
d_call: .
cdr3_nt: TGTGCCAGCAGCCAACCGAGGGGAACTTCCTACGAGCAGTACTTC
cdr3_aa: CASSQPRGTSYEQYF

clone_size: .
j_call: TRBJ2-4
v_call: TRBV19
d_call: .
cdr3_nt: TGTGCCAGTAGTACCGGACAGTGGATAGCCAAAAACATTCAGTACTTC
cdr3_aa: CASSTGQWIAKNIQYF

clone_size: .
j_call: TRBJ2-3
v_call: TRBV2
d_call: TRBD1
cdr3_nt: TGTGCCAGCAGCCTCGGGACAGGGAGGCCAGATACGCAGTATTTT
cdr3_aa: CASSLGTGRPDTQYF

clone_size: few
j_call: TRBJ1-1
v_call: TRBV10-1
d_call: .
cdr3_nt: TGCGCCAGCAGTGAGTCGCCGGGACCGAACACTGAAGCTTTCTTT
cdr3_aa: CASSESPGPNTEAFF

clone_size: few
j_call: TRBJ2-1
v_call: TRBV10-3
d_call: .
cdr3_nt: TGTGCCATCAGTGAGTCGAAGGGTAGGGGGACGGTTAGTTCCTACAATGAGCAGTTCTTC
cdr3_aa: CAISESKGRGTVSSYNEQFF

clone_size: .
j_call: TRBJ1-1
v_call: TRBV20-1
d_call: .
cdr3_nt: TGCAGTGCCCAGTCGTGGGAAGCTTTCTTT
cdr3_aa: CSAQSWEAFF

clone_size: .
j_call: TRBJ1-5
v_call: TRBV11-2
d_call: .
cdr3_nt: TGTGCCAGCAGCTTAGCCCCATGGGGTCAGCCCCAGCATTTT
cdr3_aa: CASSLAPWGQPQHF

clone_size: .
j_call: TRBJ1-2
v_call: TRBV28
d_call: .
cdr3_nt: TGTGCCAGCAGTTTTGTGGGGGCAAGGGGAGACTATGGCTACACCTTC
cdr3_aa: CASSFVGARGDYGYTF

clone_size: .
j_call: TRBJ2-1
v_call: TRBV28
d_call: .
cdr3_nt: TGTGCCAGCGGCGTCCTCAGGGGATCCCACAATGAGCAGTTCTTC
cdr3_aa: CASGVLRGSHNEQFF

clone_size: .
j_call: TRBJ2-1
v_call: TRBV28
d_call: TRBD2
cdr3_nt: TGTGCCAGCAGCCCCCGCAGACTAGCAGATGAGCAGTTCTTC
cdr3_aa: CASSPRRLADEQFF

clone_size: .
j_call: TRBJ1-1
v_call: TRBV18
d_call: .
cdr3_nt: TGTGCCAGCTCGAAGGCGAACACTGAAGCTTTCTTT
cdr3_aa: CASSKANTEAFF

clone_size: .
j_call: TRBJ2-7
v_call: TRBV5-1
d_call: .
cdr3_nt: TGCGCCAGCAGCTTGGCATTGGGGCTACAGGGATCCCGCTACGAGCAGTACTTC
cdr3_aa: CASSLALGLQGSRYEQYF